The 27 T cell receptor beta chains in this list originate from one sample, sequenced in a study of T cell responses to AZD1222 COVID-19 vaccine. The table came from immunoSEQ multiplex PCR; TCRdb's copy has only in-frame clones and leaves some out. The sample holds around 50,000 clones, about 86% seen once. Source: peripheral blood, taken 28 days after the second AZD1222 dose. These receptors came from an adult who received the AZD1222 COVID-19 vaccine.

The chain carries TRBV28 and TRBJ2-3; no definite D call. The CDR3 sequence is 12 residues long. V lost 6 bases, J lost 5 bases, and 9 bases lay in between. Germline values: CDR1 MDHEN, CDR2 SYDVKM. CDR3 nucleotides: TGTGCCAGCAGCCTAGTGGGAGATACGCAGTATTTT. It codes for CASSLVGDTQYF. The full variable domain, rest sourced from reference TRBV28 and TRBJ2-3, is DVKVTQSSRYLVKRTGEKVFLECVQDMDHENMFWYRQDPGLGLRLIYFSYDVKMKEKGDIPEGYSVSREKKERFSLILESASTNQTSMYLCASSLVGDTQYFGPGTRLTVL.

This sequence joins TRBV5-6 and TRBJ1-1, with D possibly TRBD1 on 6 matching bases. Looked up from germline, CDR1 is SGHDT and CDR2 is YYEEEE. This CDR3 region has 14 residues. Trimming stripped 1 base from V and 7 bases from J, with 14 bases between. CDR3 protein: CASSLPSGALEAFF. In DNA form, the CDR3 reads TGTGCCAGCAGCTTGCCTTCGGGGGCCCTTGAAGCTTTCTTT.

The chain is built from TRBV7-2 and TRBJ2-7, with D possibly TRBD2 on 7 matching bases. Germline V gene sequence: CDR1 SGHTA, CDR2 FQGNSA. This CDR3 has 15 residues. V was trimmed by 5 bases and J by 3 bases, leaving 17 bases between them. In DNA, the CDR3 is TGTGCCAGCAGCCTACTCTTGGGAGGGGGCTACGAGCAGTACTTC. Translating it yields CASSLLLGGGYEQYF.

In this sample, this clone turned up once. The chain joins TRBV29-1 to TRBJ2-6; no clear D. V lost 3 bases, J lost 0 bases, and 3 bases lay in between. CDR1 is SQVTM, CDR2 ANQGSEA, per germline. The CDR3 sequence is 13 residues long. This chain's CDR3 is CSVDFSGANVLTF. The CDR3, as DNA: TGCAGCGTTGACTTCTCTGGGGCCAACGTCCTGACTTTC.

This clone came up a few times. This chain uses TRBV2 with TRBJ1-1; TRBD1 aligns across 9 bases. Germline V gene sequence: CDR1 SNHLY, CDR2 FYNNEI. This CDR3 region has 16 residues. The junction had 11 bases not matched to a gene; V was cut back by 4 bases and J by 5 bases. CDR3 sequence: CASSGGVTGGFTEAFF. The CDR3 DNA follows: TGTGCCAGCAGTGGGGGCGTGACAGGGGGTTTTACTGAAGCTTTCTTT.

The rearrangement joins TRBV27 to TRBJ1-1; D remains ambiguous. CDR3 size: 17 residues. V was pared by 1 base and J by 0 bases, with 15 bases between. Germline CDR1 and CDR2: MNHEY and SMNVEV (reference sequence). In nucleotides, the CDR3 is TGTGCCAGCAGTTTATTCTCCCCTCGGGCCTTGAACACTGAAGCTTTCTTT. The encoded protein is CASSLFSPRALNTEAFF.

V usage is TRBV7-9 and J usage is TRBJ2-7, with 10 bases that match TRBD1. V lost 3 bases, J lost 5 bases, and 4 bases stayed unmatched. Germline CDR1 reads SEHNR; CDR2 reads FQNEAQ (reference sequence). The CDR3 extends over 14 amino acids. Written as DNA, the CDR3 is TGTGCCAGCAGCTTGACAGGGGGCACGGACGAGCAGTACTTC. Encoded protein: CASSLTGGTDEQYF.

The chain carries TRBV28 and TRBJ1-2; 11 bases fit TRBD1. The CDR3 totals 15 residues. CDR1 and CDR2 from the germline V gene are MDHEN and SYDVKM. V lost 6 bases, J lost 8 bases, and 11 bases stayed unmatched. DNA of the CDR3: TGTGCCAGCAGCCCTCCTGGACAGGGGGCGCACGGCTACACCTTC. Protein: CASSPPGQGAHGYTF.

This chain uses TRBV28 with TRBJ2-2, with D perhaps TRBD1 (6 bases). V was shortened by 6 bases and J by 0 bases, with 17 bases between the two germline ends. CDR3 size: 17 residues. Per the germline V gene, CDR1 is MDHEN and CDR2 is SYDVKM. CDR3 sequence (DNA): TGTGCCAGCAGAGTTTTGCTAGGACAGACGAACACCGGGGAGCTGTTTTTT. It yields the protein CASRVLLGQTNTGELFF.

This chain uses TRBV18 with TRBJ2-5, with a weak D call TRBD2 (5 bases). The germline V gene encodes CDR1 KGHSH and CDR2 LQKENI. The CDR3 loop spans 15 amino acids. The germline V and J ends were trimmed by 0 bases and 3 bases, with 11 bases remaining between them. The CDR3 DNA reads TGTGCCAGCTCACCACCATCGCTAGCAGAAGAGACCCAGTACTTC. Its translation is CASSPPSLAEETQYF. The full variable domain, completed using reference TRBV18 and TRBJ2-5, is NAGVMQNPRHLVRRRGQEARLRCSPMKGHSHVYWYRQLPEEGLKFMVYLQKENIIDESGMPKERFSAEFPKEGPSILRIQQVVRGDSAAYFCASSPPSLAEETQYFGPGTRLLVL.

This chain links TRBV3-1 (or the pseudogene TRBV3-2) with TRBJ1-3; D unresolved. The CDR3 loop spans 13 amino acids. V lost 4 bases and J 1 base, leaving 5 bases between the germline ends. Per the germline V gene, CDR1 is LGHDT and CDR2 is YNNKEL (reference sequence). CDR3 protein: CASSPQSGNTIYF. The CDR3, as DNA: TGTGCCAGCAGCCCCCAATCTGGAAACACCATATATTTT.

The V call is TRBV18, the J call TRBJ2-7; D possibly matches TRBD1 or TRBD2 (6 bases each). The V end was cut by 2 bases, the J end by 2 bases, with 13 bases between. Germline V gene sequence: CDR1 KGHSH, CDR2 LQKENI. The CDR3 runs to 15 residues. The CDR3 is CASSPGRGATYEQYF. The DNA of the CDR3 is TGTGCCAGCTCACCAGGTAGGGGGGCAACCTACGAGCAGTACTTC.

The count of this clone is one. This chain joins TRBV5-1 and TRBJ2-5; maybe TRBD1 (7 bases). The CDR3 is 17 residues long. V was shortened by 0 bases and J by 4 bases, with 19 bases between the two germline ends. In germline, CDR1 is SGHRS, CDR2 YFSETQ. The CDR3 nucleotides read TGCGCCAGCAGCTTGGGACTAGGCGGGACAGAGGGAGAGACCCAGTACTTC. This sequence encodes CASSLGLGGTEGETQYF.

This chain uses TRBV28 with TRBJ1-2; 7 bases line up with TRBD1. There are 14 residues in the CDR3. The germline CDR1 and CDR2 sequences are MDHEN and SYDVKM. V lost 2 bases and J lost 4; bases outside the gene matches: 4. The CDR3 is CASSLDWDSYGYTF. DNA of the CDR3: TGTGCCAGCAGTTTAGATTGGGACAGCTATGGCTACACCTTC.

In nucleotides, the CDR3 is TGTGCCAGCAGCCGCCTCCAGGGGCTTGGAGATACGCAGTATTTT. Translation: CASSRLQGLGDTQYF. The V gene is TRBV7-7, the J gene TRBJ2-3, with D possibly matching TRBD1 (6 bases). The CDR3 sequence is 15 residues long. V was trimmed by 5 bases and J by 5 bases, leaving 17 bases between them. Germline V gene sequence: CDR1 SSHAT, CDR2 FNYEAQ (reference sequence).

The gene calls are TRBV19 and TRBJ2-7; D not certain. Per germline, CDR1 LNHDA and CDR2 SQIVND (reference sequence). CDR3 length: 13 amino acids. V shed 7 bases and J shed 3 bases, with 13 bases lying between them. CDR3 sequence: CASTPGPVYEQYF. The CDR3 coding sequence is TGTGCCAGTACCCCCGGACCGGTCTACGAGCAGTACTTC.

This clone was picked up a small number of times. V gene TRBV19 combines with J gene TRBJ1-1; 8 positions agree with TRBD1. The CDR3 has 12 residues. Germline CDR1 is LNHDA and CDR2 is SQIVND (reference sequence). Losses at the gene ends were 5 bases for V and 8 bases for J; bases not matched to a gene: 4. The CDR3 DNA sequence: TGTGCCAGTAGTGTGGGGACAGGCGAAGCTTTCTTT. It yields the protein CASSVGTGEAFF.

The V and J genes are TRBV5-4 and TRBJ1-2, with D tentatively TRBD1 (6 bases). CDR1 is SGHNT, CDR2 YYREEE, per germline (reference sequence). V dropped 3 bases and J dropped 3 bases, with 15 bases sitting between them. The CDR3 runs to 15 residues. CDR3 amino acids: CASSSYRDPHYGYTF. In DNA, the CDR3 is TGTGCCAGCAGCTCATACAGGGATCCCCACTATGGCTACACCTTC.

This sequence joins TRBV28 and TRBJ2-7; TRBD1 matches at 9 bases. CDR1 is MDHEN, CDR2 SYDVKM, per germline. There are 16 residues in the CDR3. Trimming took 2 bases from V and 3 from J; bases not matched to a gene: 8. The CDR3 reads CASSLTGTGLDYEQYF. CDR3 nucleotides: TGTGCCAGCAGTTTAACAGGGACAGGGTTAGACTACGAGCAGTACTTC.

Here the CDR3 DNA reads TGTGCCAGCAGCCAAGTGGGGTCTAACTACGAGCAGTACTTC. As protein: CASSQVGSNYEQYF. This sequence joins TRBV3-1 (or the pseudogene TRBV3-2) and TRBJ2-7; D not resolved. The V and J ends lost 1 base and 3 bases respectively, with 10 bases between them. Germline V gives CDR1 LGHDT, CDR2 YNNKEL (reference sequence). The CDR3 has 14 amino acids.

The chain recombines TRBV27 with TRBJ2-3, with TRBD1 identical over 12 bases. CDR1 and CDR2 from the germline V gene are MNHEY and SMNVEV (reference sequence). The CDR3 has 16 amino acids. V dropped 1 base and J dropped 5; count of bases not matched to a gene: 4. The CDR3 nucleotides read TGTGCCAGCAGTTTATGGGGACAGGGGGCTGTAGATACGCAGTATTTT. It specifies CASSLWGQGAVDTQYF.

Only a few counts were recorded for this clone. The chain employs TRBV27 and TRBJ2-3; D ambiguous. The V and J ends lost 6 bases and 6 bases respectively, with 13 bases between them. The germline gives CDR1 MNHEY, CDR2 SMNVEV (reference sequence). The CDR3 is made up of 13 amino acids. The CDR3 bases are TGTGCCAGCAGGCTACGGGCCAAGGATACGCAGTATTTT. This gives the protein CASRLRAKDTQYF.

This sequence joins TRBV19 and TRBJ2-1, with 8 positions matching TRBD1. The length of the CDR3 is 20 residues. Germline V gene lookup returns CDR1 LNHDA and CDR2 SQIVND (reference sequence). Germline trimming cut 3 bases from V and 2 bases from J; bases unmatched to any gene: 18. Written as DNA, the CDR3 is TGTGCCAGTAGTATTTCGGGGACAGGAACGAACCCCAAGCCCTACAATGAGCAGTTCTTC. It encodes CASSISGTGTNPKPYNEQFF.

The chain has TRBV11-2 and TRBJ2-7; D call uncertain. The CDR3 has 11 amino acids. Germline values: CDR1 SGHAT, CDR2 FQNNGV. Trimming left V 2 bases short and J 7 bases short, with 6 bases between. CDR3 nucleotide sequence: TGTGCCAGCAGCTTACTGCGAGAGCAGTACTTC. This sequence encodes CASSLLREQYF.

This clone was detected only once. The chain recombines TRBV12-3 or TRBV12-4 with TRBJ2-5; the D is unclear. Trimming pared 7 bases from V and 4 bases from J, leaving 10 bases between. The CDR3 length is 12 residues. The CDR3 nucleotides are TGTGCCAGCACCTCGCCCCCAGAGACCCAGTACTTC. It codes for CASTSPPETQYF.

The V call is TRBV6-5, the J call TRBJ1-1, with D maybe TRBD1 (6 bases). This CDR3 comprises 16 residues. V was shortened by 0 bases and J by 5 bases, with 16 bases between the two germline ends. Per the germline V gene, CDR1 is MNHEY and CDR2 is SVGAGI. For the CDR3, the DNA is TGTGCCAGCAGTTACTCATTGTCAGGGGTGGGGACTGAAGCTTTCTTT. The encoded protein is CASSYSLSGVGTEAFF.

V and J are TRBV29-1 and TRBJ1-4; no firm D call. The V end was cut by 7 bases, the J end by 7 bases, with 10 bases between. The length of the CDR3 is 11 residues. The V gene's germline CDR1 is SQVTM and CDR2 ANQGSEA. CDR3 DNA: TGCAGCGCCGAACTCGGTGAAAAACTGTTTTTT. Translation gives CSAELGEKLFF.